Shown below are 26 T cell receptor beta chains from a single sample sequenced in a study of blood T cell repertoires in COVID-19. Data came from immunoSEQ multiplex PCR; TCRdb stores just in-frame clones and leaves some out. The data show about 330,000 clones, with roughly 90% seen just once and roughly 6.7% held by the top ten. Sequenced material: peripheral blood. The source is a man aged 18 to 29 who had recovered from COVID-19.

The CDR3 DNA follows: TGTGCCAGCAGCCCCGAGACATCGATGTTTTACAATGAGCAGTTCTTC. Encoded protein: CASSPETSMFYNEQFF. The J gene is TRBJ2-1, the V gene TRBV14; no firm D call. Trimming shortened V by 4 bases and J by 4 bases, and 17 bases separated the two germline ends. This CDR3 is built from 16 residues. Germline CDR1 reads SGHDN; CDR2 reads FVKESK.

The chain is built from TRBV7-9 and TRBJ2-1; the match to TRBD2 covers 8 bases. The CDR3 is 17 residues long. The J segment lost 1 base and the V segment lost 8 bases, leaving 13 bases of the junction unmatched. The germline CDR1 and CDR2 sequences are SEHNR and FQNEAQ (reference sequence). This CDR3 is CASENRGGGGSYNEQFF. The CDR3 region has the DNA TGTGCCAGCGAAAACCGGGGGGGAGGAGGGTCCTACAATGAGCAGTTCTTC. Looking up the rest from reference TRBV7-9 and TRBJ2-1 gives the full variable domain: DTGVSQNPRHKITKRGQNVTFRCDPISEHNRLYWYRQTLGQGPEFLTYFQNEAQLEKSRLLSDRFSAERPKGSFSTLEIQRTEQGDSAMYLCASENRGGGGSYNEQFFGPGTRLTVL.

V usage is TRBV14 and J usage is TRBJ1-2; D is possibly TRBD1 (5 bases). Looked up from germline, CDR1 is SGHDN and CDR2 is FVKESK. The CDR3 loop spans 14 amino acids. Trimming removed 4 bases at V and 4 bases at J, with 13 bases between. CDR3 DNA: TGTGCCAGCAGCCGAAGTGTCAGGGCCTATGGCTACACCTTC. The encoded protein is CASSRSVRAYGYTF.

The chain couples TRBV5-1 to TRBJ1-1, with D perhaps matching TRBD1 (6 bases). This CDR3 is 14 amino acids long. V was cut by 4 bases and J by 1 base, with 11 bases left in between. CDR1 SGHRS and CDR2 YFSETQ come from the germline V gene. The CDR3 coding sequence is TGCGCCAGCAGCCCGGGACATCCGAACACTGAAGCTTTCTTT. Translation: CASSPGHPNTEAFF.

The V call is TRBV6-1, the J call TRBJ1-1, with 8 bases lining up with TRBD1. CDR3 length equals 15 residues. Germline-derived CDR1 and CDR2 are MNHNS and SASEGT. Trimming took 2 bases from V and 1 from J; bases not matched to a gene: 3. The CDR3 is CASSEYGQGNTEAFF. The CDR3 DNA is TGTGCCAGCAGTGAATACGGACAGGGGAACACTGAAGCTTTCTTT.

The rearrangement joins TRBV4-2 to TRBJ2-5, with D uncertain. The V end was cut by 0 bases, the J end by 1 base, with 12 bases between. The CDR3 is made up of 16 amino acids. Germline V gene data show CDR1 as LGHNA and CDR2 as YNFKEQ. The CDR3 reads CASSQELFQVQETQYF. In nucleotides, the CDR3 is TGTGCCAGCAGCCAAGAATTGTTCCAGGTCCAAGAGACCCAGTACTTC.

V is TRBV27 and J is TRBJ2-7; 10 bases are shared with TRBD2. The germline V gene has CDR1 MNHEY and CDR2 SMNVEV (reference sequence). There are 15 residues in the CDR3. Unmatched junction bases numbered 8, after V lost 4 bases and J lost 5 bases. The CDR3 protein is CASSYRTSGGNEQYF. As DNA, the CDR3 is TGTGCCAGCAGTTACCGGACTAGCGGTGGCAACGAGCAGTACTTC.

The chain links TRBV6-5 to TRBJ2-2; D is unclear. CDR3 length: 15 residues. CDR1 MNHEY and CDR2 SVGAGI come from the germline V gene. V dropped 3 bases and J dropped 1 base, with 9 bases sitting between them. The CDR3 coding sequence is TGTGCCAGCAGTTATCAGGTCCTGAACACCGGGGAGCTGTTTTTT. The encoded protein is CASSYQVLNTGELFF.

The J gene is TRBJ2-7, the V gene TRBV3-1 (or the pseudogene TRBV3-2); TRBD1 agrees at 8 bases. The CDR3 contains 16 residues. Germline V gene lookup returns CDR1 LGHDT and CDR2 YNNKEL (reference sequence). Losses at the gene ends were 0 bases for V and 0 bases for J; bases not matched to a gene: 4. The CDR3 sequence is CASSQEGQAPSYEQYF. CDR3 DNA sequence: TGTGCCAGCAGCCAAGAGGGACAGGCCCCCTCCTACGAGCAGTACTTC.

The V gene is TRBV6-1, the J gene TRBJ2-2; D ambiguous. Looked up from germline, CDR1 is MNHNS and CDR2 is SASEGT. V lost 2 bases and J lost 5, with 6 bases in between. This CDR3 spans 13 amino acids. CDR3 region: CASSEPRTGELFF. The CDR3 nucleotides are TGTGCCAGCAGTGAACCCAGAACCGGGGAGCTGTTTTTT.

The rearrangement joins TRBV19 to TRBJ2-6; D perhaps matches TRBD2 (5 bases). Germline CDR1 and CDR2: LNHDA and SQIVND (reference sequence). The CDR3 covers 15 residues. V was pared by 8 bases and J by 0 bases, with 11 bases between. The CDR3: CASRTGSSGANVLTF. For the CDR3, the DNA is TGTGCCAGTCGGACGGGAAGCTCTGGGGCCAACGTCCTGACTTTC.

The chain has TRBV3-1 (or the pseudogene TRBV3-2) and TRBJ1-2, with TRBD1 matching 8 bases. Germline lookup yields CDR1 LGHDT and CDR2 YNNKEL (reference sequence). J gave up 7 bases and V 3 bases, and 7 bases lay outside the gene matches. CDR3 size: 14 residues. The CDR3 here is CASSHSDRAAGYTF. The CDR3 DNA is TGTGCCAGCAGCCATTCGGACAGGGCGGCTGGCTACACCTTC.

The CDR3 loop reads CASPQTGLSSYEQYF. For the CDR3, the DNA is TGTGCCAGCCCCCAGACGGGACTCAGCTCCTACGAGCAGTACTTC. The chain recombines TRBV21-1 with TRBJ2-7; the table's D call, TRBD2, has no DNA check behind it. TRBV21-1 represents a pseudogene. The CDR3 loop spans 15 amino acids.

This sequence joins TRBV19 and TRBJ2-7; D is possibly TRBD2 (5 bases). There are 14 residues in the CDR3. The V end lost 3 bases, the J end lost 1 base, and 10 bases lay between the germline ends. Germline V CDR1 and CDR2: LNHDA, SQIVND (reference sequence). CDR3 loop: CASSIGLVSYEQYF. Written as DNA, the CDR3 is TGTGCCAGTAGTATCGGACTTGTATCCTACGAGCAGTACTTC.

This chain links TRBV4-2 with TRBJ2-2; D call uncertain. This CDR3 region has 12 residues. Deletions cut 5 bases from V and 5 bases from J, with 6 bases between. CDR1 and CDR2 (germline): LGHNA, YNFKEQ. The CDR3 protein is CASSFGTGELFF. DNA of the CDR3: TGTGCCAGCAGCTTCGGGACCGGGGAGCTGTTTTTT.

This chain links TRBV9 with TRBJ2-7, with a tentative D call TRBD2 (6 bases). The CDR3 has 16 amino acids. Germline V gene sequence: CDR1 SGDLS, CDR2 YYNGEE. V gave up 0 bases and J gave up 5 bases, with 18 bases separating them. The CDR3 region has the DNA TGTGCCAGCAGCGTAGTTATCGGGAGTGGCGCGGACGAGCAGTACTTC. This encodes CASSVVIGSGADEQYF.

This clone was recorded a few times. The CDR3 reads CASSPVFSGEAFF. The CDR3 nucleotides are TGTGCCAGCAGCCCCGTATTTTCGGGTGAAGCTTTCTTT. The chain employs TRBV6-5 and TRBJ1-1; unclear D gene. The CDR3 runs 13 residues. Germline V lookup: CDR1 MNHEY, CDR2 SVGAGI. The V gene lost 6 bases and the J gene lost 7 bases, with 15 bases spanning the gap.

The J gene is TRBJ2-2, the V gene TRBV11-2; TRBD2 might be the D (5 bases). CDR1 SGHAT and CDR2 FQNNGV come from the germline V gene. The CDR3 length is 15 residues. Trimming left V 1 base short and J 7 bases short, with 13 bases between. CDR3 sequence reads: CASSLVPGSNGELFF. The CDR3 coding sequence is TGTGCCAGCAGCTTAGTGCCGGGGAGCAACGGGGAGCTGTTTTTT.

V and J are TRBV30 and TRBJ1-6; tentatively, D is TRBD1 (6 bases). Deletions cut 3 bases from V and 4 bases from J, with 16 bases between. CDR3 length: 16 amino acids. Germline V gene sequence: CDR1 GTSNPN, CDR2 SVGIG (reference sequence). The CDR3 bases are TGTGCCTGGAGCCCTGGACAGAAGACTTATAATTCACCCCTCCACTTT. Translating it yields CAWSPGQKTYNSPLHF.

This chain connects TRBV25-1 to TRBJ2-1; 10 bases agree with TRBD2. V lost 4 bases, J lost 3 bases, and 9 bases stayed unmatched. This CDR3 region has 17 residues. Germline V gene sequence: CDR1 MGHDK, CDR2 SYGVNS. In DNA, the CDR3 is TGTGCCAGCAGTGGCCGCCTCCGGACTAGCGGCTACAATGAGCAGTTCTTC. Amino acids: CASSGRLRTSGYNEQFF. Variable domain in full (rest from reference TRBV25-1 and TRBJ2-1): EADIYQTPRYLVIGTGKKITLECSQTMGHDKMYWYQQDPGMELHLIHYSYGVNSTEKGDLSSESTVSRIRTEHFPLTLESARPSHTSQYLCASSGRLRTSGYNEQFFGPGTRLTVL.

J is TRBJ2-1 and V is TRBV10-3, with 12 bases identical to TRBD2. V was clipped by 10 bases and J by 1 base; unmatched bases: 11. The CDR3 loop spans 17 amino acids. The germline V gene has CDR1 ENHRY and CDR2 SYGVKD. The chain's CDR3 is CATYDTSGRRSYNEQFF. Here the CDR3 DNA reads TGTGCCACCTATGATACTAGCGGGAGGCGATCCTACAATGAGCAGTTCTTC.

The chain links TRBV5-4 to TRBJ1-6, with 7 nucleotides matching TRBD1. Germline trimming cut 5 bases from V and 9 bases from J; bases unmatched to any gene: 11. CDR3 length equals 15 residues. Germline CDR1 is SGHNT and CDR2 is YYREEE (reference sequence). The CDR3, as DNA: TGTGCCAGCAGACCAGGGGGGTCAGTCATTTCACCCCTCCACTTT. Amino acid sequence: CASRPGGSVISPLHF.

V usage is TRBV25-1 and J usage is TRBJ1-2; maybe TRBD1 (5 bases). V was clipped by 1 base and J by 3 bases, with 9 bases between them. Germline CDR1 MGHDK, CDR2 SYGVNS. The CDR3 contains 14 residues. The CDR3 spells CASSELGGDYGYTF. CDR3 DNA sequence: TGTGCCAGCAGTGAATTGGGAGGGGACTATGGCTACACCTTC.

Here the CDR3 DNA reads TGTGCCATCAGTCCGACAGCTAACACCGGGGAGCTGTTTTTT. This codes for CAISPTANTGELFF. The chain recombines TRBV10-3 with TRBJ2-2, with a tentative D call TRBD1 (5 bases). Germline-derived CDR1 and CDR2 are ENHRY and SYGVKD. The CDR3 runs to 14 residues. The V and J ends lost 5 bases and 2 bases respectively, with 9 bases between them.

This chain links TRBV6-6 with TRBJ1-4; maybe TRBD1 (6 bases). The germline CDR1 and CDR2 sequences are MNHNY and SVGAGI (reference sequence). The V end lost 5 bases, the J end lost 12 bases, and 16 bases lay between the germline ends. This CDR3 region has 13 residues. The CDR3 protein is CASSNRQVGELFF. DNA for the CDR3: TGTGCCAGCAGTAACCGACAGGTTGGAGAACTGTTTTTT.

The V call is TRBV27, the J call TRBJ2-7; D might be TRBD2 (6 bases). V lost 0 bases, J lost 3 bases, and 15 bases lay in between. Germline V gene sequence: CDR1 MNHEY, CDR2 SMNVEV (reference sequence). This CDR3 contains 16 residues. The CDR3 sequence is CASSLSWGERFYEQYF. The CDR3 DNA reads as TGTGCCAGCAGTTTATCCTGGGGGGAAAGATTCTACGAGCAGTACTTC.